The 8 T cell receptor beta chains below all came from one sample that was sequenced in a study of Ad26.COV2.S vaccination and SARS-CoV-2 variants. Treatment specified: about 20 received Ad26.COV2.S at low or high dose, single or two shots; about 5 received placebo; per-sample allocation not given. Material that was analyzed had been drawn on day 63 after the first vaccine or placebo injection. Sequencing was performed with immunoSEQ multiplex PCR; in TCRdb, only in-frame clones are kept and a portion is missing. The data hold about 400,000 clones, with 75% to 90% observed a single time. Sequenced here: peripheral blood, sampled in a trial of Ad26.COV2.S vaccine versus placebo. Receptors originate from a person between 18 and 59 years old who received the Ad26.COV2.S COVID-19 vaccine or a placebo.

DNA of the CDR3: TGTGCCAGCAGCTCAGGGGAAAGCGTGTTGGTCTACGAGCAGTACTTC. It specifies CASSSGESVLVYEQYF. This chain joins TRBV3-1 (or the pseudogene TRBV3-2) and TRBJ2-7, with D tentatively TRBD1 (6 bases). Germline lookup yields CDR1 LGHDT and CDR2 YNNKEL (reference sequence). The ends were cut back, 5 bases at V and 3 bases at J, with 20 bases in the middle. This CDR3 is built from 16 residues.

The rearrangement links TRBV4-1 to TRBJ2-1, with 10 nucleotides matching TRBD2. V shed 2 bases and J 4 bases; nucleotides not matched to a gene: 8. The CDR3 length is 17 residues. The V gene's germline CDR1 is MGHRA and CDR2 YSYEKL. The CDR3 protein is CASSQPLAGAKYNEQFF. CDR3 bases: TGCGCCAGCAGCCAACCCCTAGCGGGAGCGAAGTACAATGAGCAGTTCTTC.

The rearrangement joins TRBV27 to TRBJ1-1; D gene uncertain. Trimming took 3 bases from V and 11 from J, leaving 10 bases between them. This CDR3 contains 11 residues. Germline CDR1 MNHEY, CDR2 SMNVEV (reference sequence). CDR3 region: CASSFGEKAFF. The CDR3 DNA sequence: TGTGCCAGCAGTTTCGGGGAGAAGGCTTTCTTT.

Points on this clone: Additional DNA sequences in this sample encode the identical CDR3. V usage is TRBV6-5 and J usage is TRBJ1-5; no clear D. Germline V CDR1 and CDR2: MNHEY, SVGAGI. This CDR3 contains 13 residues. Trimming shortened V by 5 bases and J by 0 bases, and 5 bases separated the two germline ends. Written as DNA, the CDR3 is TGTGCCAGCAGTCCCTATAGCAATCAGCCCCAGCATTTT. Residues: CASSPYSNQPQHF.

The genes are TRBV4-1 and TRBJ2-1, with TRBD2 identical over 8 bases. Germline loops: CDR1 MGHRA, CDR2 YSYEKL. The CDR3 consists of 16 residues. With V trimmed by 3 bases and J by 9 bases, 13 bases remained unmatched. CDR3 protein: CASSHYSSGSIGEQFF. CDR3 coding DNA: TGCGCCAGCAGCCATTACTCGAGCGGGAGTATTGGTGAGCAGTTCTTC.

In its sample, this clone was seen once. CDR3 sequence reads: CASSLQTGKLAKNIQYF. Written as DNA, the CDR3 is TGTGCCAGCAGTTTGCAGACAGGGAAGTTAGCCAAAAACATTCAGTACTTC. The genes are TRBV28 and TRBJ2-4; TRBD1 matches at 7 bases. Germline V lookup: CDR1 MDHEN, CDR2 SYDVKM. V shed 3 bases and J 0 bases; nucleotides not matched to a gene: 8. There are 17 residues in the CDR3.

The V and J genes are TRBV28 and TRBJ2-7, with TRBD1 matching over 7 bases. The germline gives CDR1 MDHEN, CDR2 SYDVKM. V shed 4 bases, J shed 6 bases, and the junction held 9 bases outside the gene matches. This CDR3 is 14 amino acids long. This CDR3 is CASSSGTVHVEQYF. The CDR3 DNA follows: TGTGCCAGCAGTTCCGGGACAGTCCATGTCGAGCAGTACTTC.

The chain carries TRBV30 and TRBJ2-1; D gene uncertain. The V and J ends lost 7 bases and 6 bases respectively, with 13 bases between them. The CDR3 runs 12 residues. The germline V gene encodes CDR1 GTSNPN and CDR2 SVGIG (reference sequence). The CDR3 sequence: CAFFADGNEQFF. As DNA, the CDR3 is TGTGCCTTCTTTGCCGACGGCAATGAGCAGTTCTTC.